The 24 T cell receptor beta chains below were found in one sample sequenced in a study of early T cells in non-severe SARS-CoV-2 infection. MiXCR, run by TCRdb on the 5' RACE reads, gives a single entry per CDR3 protein. The repertoire holds approximately 19,000 distinct CDR3 sequences, with 4% to 5.5% as singletons. What was sequenced was whole blood. The receptors come from an adult who was a healthcare worker with PCR-confirmed SARS-CoV-2 infection or an uninfected control (not recorded which).

This clonotype was detected many times. The V gene is TRBV10-1, the J gene TRBJ2-1; 9 nucleotides match TRBD2. Per germline, CDR1 WNHNN and CDR2 SYGVQD (reference sequence). The CDR3 length is 15 residues. Germline trimming cut 7 bases from V and 7 bases from J; bases unmatched to any gene: 11. The CDR3 sequence: CASMRVAGVKNEQFF. The CDR3 nucleotides read TGCGCCAGCATGAGGGTAGCGGGAGTCAAGAATGAGCAGTTCTTC.

The sample holds many counts of this clonotype. The gene calls are TRBV12-3 or TRBV12-4 and TRBJ2-7; 11 nucleotides align to TRBD2. J gave up 5 bases and V 3 bases, and 6 bases lay outside the gene matches. This CDR3 spans 15 amino acids. The CDR3 bases are TGTGCCAGCAGTTTTAGGACTAGCGGGTCCAACGAGCAGTACTTC. The encoded protein is CASSFRTSGSNEQYF.

The rearrangement uses TRBV6-2 or TRBV6-3 and TRBJ2-7, with D possibly matching TRBD1 (5 bases). The CDR3 sequence is 13 residues long. V lost 6 bases, J lost 0 bases, and 9 bases lay in between. The V gene's germline CDR1 is MNHEY and CDR2 SVGEGT. Written as DNA, the CDR3 is TGTGCCAGCAGCCCCCAGGGCTCCTACGAGCAGTACGTC. As protein: CASSPQGSYEQYV.

The chain uses TRBV27 and TRBJ1-1; 8 bases map to TRBD1. This CDR3 comprises 14 residues. The V segment lost 5 bases and the J segment 2 bases; nucleotides outside the gene matches: 4. Germline V gene data show CDR1 as MNHEY and CDR2 as SMNVEV (reference sequence). CDR3 sequence: CASSPQGANTEAFF. DNA of the CDR3: TGTGCCAGCAGTCCCCAGGGGGCTAACACTGAAGCTTTCTTT.

This clonotype appeared a few times. The chain uses TRBV11-3 and TRBJ2-5; TRBD2 matches at 12 bases. V dropped 5 bases and J dropped 4; count of bases not matched to a gene: 11. The germline CDR1 and CDR2 sequences are SGHNT and YENEEA. The CDR3 contains 17 residues. In DNA, the CDR3 is TGTGCCAGCAGCGGGGGACTAGCGGGTAGTACGAGAGAGACCCAGTACTTC. Protein: CASSGGLAGSTRETQYF.

This clonotype came up many times. V gene TRBV12-3 or TRBV12-4 combines with J gene TRBJ1-6; D is uncertain. The V and J ends lost 5 bases and 9 bases respectively, with 14 bases between them. CDR3 length equals 14 residues. The CDR3 DNA is TGTGCCAGCAGTGGGGAGTCGGGTTCTTCACCCCTCCACTTT. This encodes CASSGESGSSPLHF.

This clonotype was seen a few times. The chain uses TRBV28 and TRBJ2-3; 8 bases fit TRBD2. This CDR3 comprises 16 residues. Germline V lookup: CDR1 MDHEN, CDR2 SYDVKM. V gave up 3 bases and J gave up 4 bases; unmatched junction bases: 9. CDR3 in DNA: TGTGCCAGCAGTTTGAACGGGAGGGGGGGCGCAGATACGCAGTATTTT. It encodes CASSLNGRGGADTQYF. Combining the CDR3 with reference TRBV28 and TRBJ2-3 gives the whole variable domain DVKVTQSSRYLVKRTGEKVFLECVQDMDHENMFWYRQDPGLGLRLIYFSYDVKMKEKGDIPEGYSVSREKKERFSLILESASTNQTSMYLCASSLNGRGGADTQYFGPGTRLTVL.

The J gene is TRBJ1-1, the V gene TRBV20-1; 7 bases match TRBD1. Germline lookup yields CDR1 DFQATT and CDR2 SNEGSKA (reference sequence). The length of the CDR3 is 13 residues. Trimming took 1 base from V and 6 from J; bases not matched to a gene: 5. The CDR3 sequence: CSARVQGGPEAFF. CDR3 nucleotides: TGCAGTGCTAGAGTCCAGGGGGGGCCTGAAGCTTTCTTT.

Ten or more counts support this clonotype. The rearrangement joins TRBV7-3 to TRBJ2-2, with D possibly being TRBD1 or TRBD2 (5 bases each). V lost 2 bases, J lost 2 bases, and 15 bases lay in between. CDR1 and CDR2 from the germline V gene are SGHTA and FQGTGA. The CDR3 is 17 amino acids. CDR3 in DNA: TGTGCCAGCAGCTTAGATGGGGGTAGCGCCAACACCGGGGAGCTGTTTTTT. This translates into CASSLDGGSANTGELFF.

The sample holds many counts of this clonotype. The V gene is TRBV11-2, the J gene TRBJ2-2; D gene uncertain. The CDR3 is 15 amino acids. V was trimmed by 6 bases and J by 6 bases, leaving 17 bases between them. Per the germline V gene, CDR1 is SGHAT and CDR2 is FQNNGV. The CDR3: CASSIRATISGELFF. In nucleotides, the CDR3 is TGTGCCAGCAGTATCCGGGCCACTATTTCCGGGGAGCTGTTTTTT.

Judged by abundance, this clonotype is medium-sized. V gene TRBV18 combines with J gene TRBJ2-7; TRBD1 matches 7 bases. The CDR3 runs 15 residues. V lost 3 bases to trimming and J lost 2 bases; unmatched junction nucleotides: 7. Germline CDR1 is KGHSH and CDR2 is LQKENI. The CDR3 bases are TGTGCCAGCTCACCTTCTTTCACAGGGGCCTACGAGCAGTACTTC. Protein: CASSPSFTGAYEQYF. Using reference TRBV18 and TRBJ2-7 for the parts outside the CDR3, the full variable domain is NAGVMQNPRHLVRRRGQEARLRCSPMKGHSHVYWYRQLPEEGLKFMVYLQKENIIDESGMPKERFSAEFPKEGPSILRIQQVVRGDSAAYFCASSPSFTGAYEQYFGPGTRLTVT.

This clonotype was recorded many times. The chain uses TRBV5-4 and TRBJ2-7; tentative D call: TRBD1 (5 bases). The CDR3 runs to 13 residues. CDR1 and CDR2 (germline): SGHNT, YYREEE (reference sequence). The V end lost 3 bases, the J end lost 4 bases, and 11 bases lay between the germline ends. CDR3 nucleotide sequence: TGTGCCAGCAGCTCGTATGACAGTTACGAGCAGTACGTC. Protein sequence: CASSSYDSYEQYV.

Judged by abundance, this clonotype is medium-sized. V is TRBV7-8 and J is TRBJ2-1; D may correspond to TRBD1 or TRBD2 (5 bases each). Trimming removed 4 bases at V and 4 bases at J, with 11 bases between. Germline CDR1 is SGHVS and CDR2 is FQNEAQ. This CDR3 has 14 residues. In DNA form, the CDR3 reads TGTGCCAGCAGCTCCCGGGACGGTTACAATGAGCAGTTCTTC. This sequence encodes CASSSRDGYNEQFF.

This clonotype was observed at least ten times. This chain uses TRBV24-1 with TRBJ1-5; 7 bases agree with TRBD1. The trim removed 4 bases at V and 5 bases at J, leaving 7 bases unmatched. This CDR3 is 15 amino acids long. CDR1 KGHDR and CDR2 SFDVKD come from the germline V gene. CDR3 nucleotide sequence: TGTGCCACCAGTGACCACAGGGGCGGAGATCAGCCCCAGCATTTT. Protein sequence: CATSDHRGGDQPQHF.

The genes are TRBV11-2 and TRBJ2-1, with D possibly matching TRBD2 (5 bases). The CDR3 has 16 amino acids. Trimming removed 1 base from V and 1 base from J, with 11 bases in between. Germline V gene lookup returns CDR1 SGHAT and CDR2 FQNNGV. CDR3: CASSLGGGLSYNEQFF. CDR3 nucleotides: TGTGCCAGCAGCTTAGGAGGCGGGTTGTCCTACAATGAGCAGTTCTTC.

This chain joins TRBV7-3 and TRBJ2-2; D is undetermined. V lost 5 bases to trimming and J lost 7 bases, with 8 bases between them. The germline V gene has CDR1 SGHTA and CDR2 FQGTGA. The CDR3 runs 12 residues. The CDR3 loop reads CASSPPSGELFF. The CDR3 nucleotides read TGTGCCAGCAGCCCCCCGAGCGGGGAGCTGTTTTTT.

This clonotype was observed a handful of times. The rearrangement uses TRBV6-5 and TRBJ2-7; 9 bases match TRBD1. The V gene's germline CDR1 is MNHEY and CDR2 SVGAGI. The CDR3 runs 15 residues. V lost 0 bases to trimming and J lost 0 bases; unmatched junction nucleotides: 0. For the CDR3, the DNA is TGTGCCAGCAGTTACTCGGACAGGGGCTCCTACGAGCAGTACGTC. This translates into CASSYSDRGSYEQYV.

This clonotype came up many times. The chain couples TRBV20-1 to TRBJ2-1; 7 bases line up with TRBD1. The J segment lost 0 bases and the V segment lost 1 base, leaving 6 bases of the junction unmatched. CDR1 is DFQATT, CDR2 SNEGSKA, per germline (reference sequence). The CDR3 contains 16 residues. The DNA of the CDR3 is TGCAGTGCTAGAGTTCGGACAGGTAGCTCCTACAATGAGCAGTTCTTC. Its translation is CSARVRTGSSYNEQFF.

The rearrangement links TRBV5-4 to TRBJ2-4; 8 bases align to TRBD2. V lost 4 bases, J lost 2 bases, and 5 bases stayed unmatched. The CDR3 is 15 amino acids. CDR1 SGHNT and CDR2 YYREEE come from the germline V gene (reference sequence). CDR3 nucleotides: TGTGCCAGCAGCCCCGGGGGGGCTCCCAAAAACATTCAGTACTTC. Translation: CASSPGGAPKNIQYF.

V usage is TRBV6-5 and J usage is TRBJ1-1, with D maybe TRBD1 (5 bases). Germline values: CDR1 MNHEY, CDR2 SVGAGI. This CDR3 is built from 14 residues. V was shortened by 2 bases and J by 10 bases, with 17 bases between the two germline ends. The CDR3 nucleotides read TGTGCCAGCAGTTACACCAGGGACCGCGAGGTAGCTTTCTTT. Protein product: CASSYTRDREVAFF.

This clonotype is medium-sized (0.01 to 0.1%). The chain uses TRBV12-3 or TRBV12-4 and TRBJ2-6; 8 bases map to TRBD1. CDR3 length: 15 amino acids. J lost 2 bases, V lost 5 bases, and 2 bases had no gene match. The DNA for the CDR3 is TGTGCCAGCAGTAACAGGGGGACTGGGGCCAACGTCCTGACTTTC. Translated: CASSNRGTGANVLTF.

This clonotype has ten or more counts. The chain recombines TRBV29-1 with TRBJ2-5; D is perhaps TRBD1 (6 bases). CDR1 is SQVTM, CDR2 ANQGSEA, per germline. The CDR3 consists of 13 residues. The V and J ends lost 2 bases and 4 bases respectively, with 11 bases between them. CDR3 sequence: CSVESVGGETQYF. For the CDR3, the DNA is TGCAGCGTTGAATCCGTAGGGGGAGAGACCCAGTACTTC.

This clonotype was picked up many times. The J gene is TRBJ2-1, the V gene TRBV6-6; the match to TRBD1 covers 9 bases. Trimming cost V 7 bases and J 10 bases; bases outside gene matches: 8. The CDR3 covers 13 residues. Germline V gene lookup returns CDR1 MNHNY and CDR2 SVGAGI (reference sequence). The DNA for the CDR3 is TGTGCCAGCAATGGGGACAGGGCGCAAGAGCAGTTCTTC. This translates into CASNGDRAQEQFF.

This clonotype was seen repeatedly, ten times or more. V usage is TRBV5-1 and J usage is TRBJ2-1; 13 bases are a match to TRBD2. The CDR3 covers 16 residues. Germline V gene data show CDR1 as SGHRS and CDR2 as YFSETQ. J lost 9 bases, V lost 3 bases, and 9 bases had no gene match. The chain's CDR3 is CASSSTQLAGGSEQFF. The CDR3 DNA reads TGCGCCAGCAGCTCAACGCAACTAGCGGGAGGGAGTGAGCAGTTCTTC.